This T cell receptor (beta chain) was retrieved from a study of blood T cell repertoires in COVID-19. Study at large: COVID-19 samples collected from the United States, Italy and Spain covered acute and convalescent phases. T cells, B-cell-depleted T cells, or PBMCs provided the cDNA or gDNA that served as material.

V was clipped by 2 bases and J by 5 bases, with 15 bases between them. There are 15 residues in the CDR3. The V gene's germline CDR1 is MNHEY and CDR2 SVGAGI. In the authors' methods: Scientists estimated how many nucleated cells there were by amplifying reference gene primers. The data were produced by immunoSEQ multiplex PCR, yet TCRdb's version contains in-frame clones alone and is incomplete. The DNA gave D and trimming, while V, J and clone size come from that table. Of around 71,000 clones in the sample, around 85% were seen once. The chain recombines TRBV6-5 with TRBJ1-1, with D possibly being TRBD1 (5 bases). The sequence was collected from a man aged 70 or older with acute or convalescent COVID-19. The sequenced sample was peripheral blood. This chain's CDR3 is CASSYHGGVRTEAFF. The CDR3 bases are TGTGCCAGCAGTTACCACGGGGGGGTGCGGACTGAAGCTTTCTTT.